Given below is one T cell receptor beta chain in context. While unrecorded immune exposures were likely, the donors were nominally healthy when sampled. Both 60 Vbeta primers and 13 Jbeta primers went into the PCR. Clones were sequenced by immunoSEQ multiplex PCR, and TCRdb holds only the in-frame ones, with some missing. The sample records roughly 160,000 clones, 80% to 85% being singletons. The CDR3 is made up of 14 amino acids. With 0 bases removed from V and 5 bases from J, the gap between germline ends came to 11 bases. Germline CDR1 and CDR2: SGHNT and YYREEE (reference sequence). The data stem from a study of cytomegalovirus exposure and HLA in healthy donors.

The sequenced material came from PBMCs. The clonotype originates from a male donor in good health and CMV-seronegative. The rearrangement links TRBV5-4 to TRBJ2-5; the D gene is possibly TRBD2 (5 bases). CDR3 sequence reads: CASSLDGDLETQYF. Here the CDR3 DNA reads TGTGCCAGCAGCTTGGACGGGGATTTGGAGACCCAGTACTTC.